The sequence of this TCR beta chain was determined in a study of T cell responses to AZD1222 COVID-19 vaccine. This table comes from immunoSEQ multiplex PCR, and its TCRdb copy is limited to in-frame clones, with some not included. The sample includes 95,000 to 100,000 clones, approximately 91% of them seen just once. CDR3 length equals 17 residues. Germline V gene sequence: CDR1 SGHTA, CDR2 FQGTGA. V gave up 5 bases and J gave up 8 bases; unmatched junction bases: 16. The chain has TRBV7-3 and TRBJ2-1; 9 nucleotides agree with TRBD2. The clonotype was recovered from an adult who received the AZD1222 COVID-19 vaccine. Sample: peripheral blood, taken 28 days after the second AZD1222 dose. In nucleotides, the CDR3 is TGTGCCAGCAGCCCGCTCTTGGGGTTAGCGGGAGAGTATGAGCAGTTCTTC. Translation gives CASSPLLGLAGEYEQFF.